The rows below give T cell receptor beta chains drawn from one sample of a study of blood T cell repertoires in COVID-19. Profiled with immunoSEQ multiplex PCR; TCRdb holds only in-frame clones, not every one. The sample has 250,000 to 350,000 clones; 70% to 90% are singletons. The specimen was PBMCs or T cells enriched from blood (not recorded which). The receptors originated from a woman younger than 45 who had recovered from COVID-19. Each CDR3 is given with its conserved first and last residue. D genes are given only for firm matches. Size values are once, few and many counts, or a class for expanded clones, and some rows have none.

j_call v_call d_call clone_size cdr3_aa cdr3_nt
TRBJ2-5 TRBV5-4 TRBD1 few CASSNNRGETQYF TGTGCCAGCAGCAATAACAGGGGAGAGACCCAGTACTTC
TRBJ1-3 TRBV6-5 - few CASKRFLSGNTIYF TGTGCCAGCAAGCGGTTTCTCTCTGGAAACACCATATATTTT
TRBJ2-7 TRBV28 TRBD2 - CASTPPLAGVYEQYF TGTGCCAGCACCCCTCCCTTAGCGGGAGTCTACGAGCAGTACTTC
TRBJ2-1 TRBV18 TRBD2 - CASSPPTRLAGGLQNEQFF TGTGCCAGCTCACCACCTACCCGACTAGCGGGGGGGCTACAGAATGAGCAGTTCTTC
TRBJ2-3 TRBV29-1 - few CSSRLLRGADTQYF TGCAGCTCCCGACTCCTCCGAGGAGCAGATACGCAGTATTTT
TRBJ2-7 TRBV25-1 TRBD2 - CASSDSGVSSHEQYF TGTGCCAGCAGTGATAGCGGGGTGTCCTCCCACGAGCAGTACTTC
TRBJ1-1 TRBV18 - - CASSPTQLLGTEAFF TGTGCCAGCTCACCTACACAGCTCTTGGGCACTGAAGCTTTCTTT
TRBJ2-3 TRBV21-1 - - CASSRTLAGEPDTQYF TGTGCCAGCAGCAGAACTCTAGCGGGAGAACCAGATACGCAGTATTTT
TRBJ1-4 TRBV2 - - CASRIQGRYEKLFF TGTGCCAGCAGGATACAGGGACGGTATGAAAAACTGTTTTTT
TRBJ2-6 TRBV1 - - CTSSQPDIPGANVLTF TGCACCAGCAGCCAACCCGACATTCCTGGGGCCAACGTCCTGACTTTC
TRBJ1-2 TRBV2 - - CASSRTGLGYTF TGTGCCAGCAGTCGAACAGGGCTTGGCTACACCTTC
TRBJ2-7 TRBV6-5 TRBD2 - CASSYPPRESKQYF TGTGCCAGCAGTTACCCCCCGCGGGAGTCGAAACAGTACTTC
TRBJ1-2 TRBV18 TRBD1 - CASSPQNSQGAHGYTF TGTGCCAGCTCACCACAGAACTCACAGGGGGCGCATGGCTACACCTTC
TRBJ2-2 TRBV5-1 TRBD1 - CASSSGQPTGELFF TGCGCCAGCAGCTCGGGACAGCCCACCGGGGAGCTGTTTTTT
TRBJ1-4 TRBV11-2 TRBD1 - CASSWGTGPEKLFF TGTGCCAGCAGCTGGGGGACAGGGCCTGAAAAACTGTTTTTT
TRBJ1-3 TRBV5-1 TRBD1 - CASSLTGDGNTIYF TGCGCCAGCAGCTTGACAGGGGATGGAAACACCATATATTTT
TRBJ1-5 TRBV6-1 - - CASSEGGRQPQHF TGTGCCAGCAGTGAAGGGGGGAGGCAGCCCCAGCATTTT
TRBJ1-5 TRBV10-2 - - CASSESTTRQPQHF TGCGCCAGCAGTGAGTCGACGACAAGGCAGCCCCAGCATTTT
TRBJ1-5 TRBV5-1 - once CASSLRGHQPQHF TGCGCCAGCAGCTTACGAGGTCATCAGCCCCAGCATTTT
TRBJ2-1 TRBV6-4 TRBD2 many CASSASGSSYNEQFF TGTGCCAGCAGTGCTAGCGGGAGCTCCTACAATGAGCAGTTCTTC
TRBJ1-6 TRBV6-1 TRBD1 - CASSNSGRGDSPLHF TGTGCCAGCAGCAACTCCGGCAGGGGGGATTCACCCCTCCACTTT
TRBJ1-6 TRBV6-5 - - CASSPNRIYNSPLHF TGTGCCAGCAGTCCTAACAGGATCTATAATTCACCCCTCCACTTT
TRBJ1-1 TRBV2 TRBD1 - CASSSDRGLTEAFF TGTGCCAGCAGTTCGGACAGGGGGCTGACTGAAGCTTTCTTT
TRBJ1-6 TRBV5-8 TRBD1 - CASTTGTAIFSYNSPLHF TGTGCCAGCACCACCGGGACAGCTATATTCTCCTATAATTCACCCCTCCACTTT
TRBJ1-1 TRBV5-1 - - CASSKSNTEAFF TGCGCCAGCTCCAAATCGAACACTGAAGCTTTCTTT
TRBJ2-7 TRBV7-9 - - CASSSRGPTEQYF TGTGCCAGCAGCTCCCGCGGCCCCACCGAGCAGTACTTC
TRBJ2-1 TRBV24-1 - - CATGGSTNEQFF TGTGCCACGGGCGGGTCCACCAATGAGCAGTTCTTC
TRBJ1-6 TRBV5-1 - - CASSLEPGANSPLHF TGCGCCAGCAGCTTGGAGCCAGGCGCAAATTCACCCCTCCACTTT
TRBJ1-5 TRBV28 - - CASSPSGGFNQPQHF TGTGCCAGCAGTCCTAGCGGGGGTTTCAATCAGCCCCAGCATTTT
TRBJ1-4 TRBV7-6 - - CASSLGGPINEKLFF TGTGCCAGCAGCTTAGGAGGGCCCATTAATGAAAAACTGTTTTTT
TRBJ1-3 TRBV30 - few CAWTKPGGRRNTIYF TGTGCCTGGACCAAACCCGGGGGTCGGCGAAACACCATATATTTT
TRBJ1-5 TRBV28 TRBD1 - CASRDRTGIRVSNQPQHF TGTGCCAGCAGAGATCGGACAGGTATACGGGTTAGCAATCAGCCCCAGCATTTT
TRBJ2-5 TRBV11-2 TRBD2 - CASSFFLAGGEETQYF TGTGCCAGCAGCTTTTTTTTGGCGGGGGGCGAAGAGACCCAGTACTTC
TRBJ2-7 TRBV19 TRBD2 once CASAAGGPAYEQYF TGTGCCAGTGCAGCGGGAGGTCCGGCCTACGAGCAGTACTTC
TRBJ2-2 TRBV11-2 - - CASSLDPDRTNTGELFF TGTGCCAGCAGCTTAGATCCCGACAGAACGAACACCGGGGAGCTGTTTTTT
TRBJ1-2 TRBV4-2 - - CASRFPTSGDYGYTF TGTGCCAGCAGATTTCCCACAAGCGGGGACTATGGCTACACCTTC
TRBJ1-2 TRBV4-1 TRBD1 - CASSPIQPSRDRGFYGYTF TGCGCCAGCAGCCCAATCCAACCAAGTCGGGACAGGGGTTTCTATGGCTACACCTTC
TRBJ1-3 TRBV7-9 - few CASRRTNGNTIYF TGTGCCAGCAGACGGACAAATGGAAACACCATATATTTT
TRBJ2-3 TRBV6-4 - - CASSDSGGADTQYF TGTGCCAGCAGTGACTCAGGAGGGGCAGATACGCAGTATTTT
TRBJ2-7 TRBV9 TRBD1 - CASSGDSQEQYF TGTGCCAGCAGCGGGGACAGTCAGGAGCAGTACTTC
TRBJ2-7 TRBV2 TRBD1 - CASKWGDRGAEQYF TGTGCCTCCAAGTGGGGGGACAGGGGAGCCGAGCAGTACTTC
TRBJ1-2 TRBV14 - - CASSQDLARGNYGYTF TGTGCCAGCAGCCAAGATCTTGCCAGGGGCAACTATGGCTACACCTTC
TRBJ2-7 TRBV19 TRBD1 - CASSTGQTYEQYF TGTGCCAGTAGTACGGGACAGACCTACGAGCAGTACTTC
TRBJ2-2 TRBV7-2 TRBD2 few CASSLDGSGLAGGPGELFF TGTGCCAGCAGCTTAGATGGTTCTGGGCTAGCGGGGGGGCCCGGGGAGCTGTTTTTT